This TCR beta chain was identified in a study of human T cells and chemical hapten exposure. This clonotype was seen at least ten times. Antigen: not known. The time point was: patch test 2, 6 weeks after DPC sensitization. The treatment was: therapeutic diphenylcyclopropenone sensitization with weekly scalp DPC. Alopecia patients deemed DPC-suitable, aged 18 to 70, excluding pregnancy. Within the library, unique molecular identifiers were attached to each individual cDNA molecule. From the RACE reads, TCRdb called clonotypes with MiXCR, one entry per CDR3 protein. The repertoire includes approximately 350,000 distinct CDR3 sequences, around 6% of them detected once, and around 5.8% sits in the top ten. Study-wide points: TCRs at a frequency above 1 in 1000 stayed unchanged with DPC sensitization. Because all patients had alopecia, their immune responses might differ from healthy ones.

V was shortened by 10 bases and J by 8 bases, with 15 bases between the two germline ends. Germline-derived CDR1 and CDR2 are MNHEY and SVGAGI. This CDR3 has 13 residues. This sequence joins TRBV6-5 and TRBJ1-6, with D possibly being TRBD1 (6 bases). The clonotype comes from a woman aged 18-29 years with alopecia areata. Some clones in this sample may be carry-over from other donors' samples. The material was whole blood, obtained in connection with sensitization to the hapten diphenylcyclopropenone (DPC). The CDR3 protein is CATARDTYSPLHF. Here the CDR3 DNA reads TGTGCCACGGCGCGGGACACTTATTCACCCCTCCACTTT.